This T cell receptor (beta chain) came from a study of blood T cell repertoires in COVID-19. This clone turned up a few times. Authors' data handling: Estimation of nucleated cell counts relied on the amplification of reference gene primers. Profiling relied on immunoSEQ multiplex PCR, and the TCRdb table lists in-frame clones only, not all of them. The D gene and trimming were derived from the DNA, and the V and J assignments and clone size from that table. Of 110,000 to 150,000 clones in the sample, roughly four fifths were seen once. CDR3 length equals 14 residues. Deletions cut 3 bases from V and 6 bases from J, with 12 bases between.

This sequence was found in a man older than 75 with acute or convalescent COVID-19. The sample taken for sequencing was peripheral blood. The rearrangement links TRBV23-1 to TRBJ1-5; tentatively, D is TRBD1 (5 bases). TRBV23-1 is filed as an ORF, its function uncertain. CDR3 DNA: TGCGCCAGCAGTCAGTCCGGGGGGGGTCAGCCCCAGCATTTT. It codes for CASSQSGGGQPQHF.